This TCR beta chain was recovered during a study of shared clonotypes between healthy human individuals. The overall study: Donors consisted of two women and a few men between 18 and 49. Study-wide results and limits: The study sampled only blood, and tissue repertoires likely differ.

The CDR3 sequence is 14 residues long. The V and J ends lost 3 bases and 0 bases respectively, with 9 bases between them. Germline CDR1 SQVTM, CDR2 ANQGSEA. Running of the assay took place at deep level. For sorted subsets, approximately 180 ng DNA per replicate equaled 30,000 or so T cell genomes. The repertoire was sequenced with immunoSEQ multiplex PCR; TCRdb's copy has only in-frame clones and lacks some. The table shows approximately 2,200,000 clones, with roughly 91% occurring only once. A word on this clone: Its antigen is not known.

The naive CD8 population came from CD45RO-negative cells selected for CCR7, without terminally differentiated effector memory CD45RA+ cells. The chain links TRBV29-1 to TRBJ1-3, with D possibly TRBD1 on 5 matching bases. The source material was naive CD8+ T cells from PBMCs. This receptor was taken from a man between 18 and 35 years old in good health. Some clones in this sample may be carry-over from other donors' samples. The CDR3 is CSVDGGTSGNTIYF. In DNA, the CDR3 is TGCAGCGTTGACGGTGGGACCTCTGGAAACACCATATATTTT.